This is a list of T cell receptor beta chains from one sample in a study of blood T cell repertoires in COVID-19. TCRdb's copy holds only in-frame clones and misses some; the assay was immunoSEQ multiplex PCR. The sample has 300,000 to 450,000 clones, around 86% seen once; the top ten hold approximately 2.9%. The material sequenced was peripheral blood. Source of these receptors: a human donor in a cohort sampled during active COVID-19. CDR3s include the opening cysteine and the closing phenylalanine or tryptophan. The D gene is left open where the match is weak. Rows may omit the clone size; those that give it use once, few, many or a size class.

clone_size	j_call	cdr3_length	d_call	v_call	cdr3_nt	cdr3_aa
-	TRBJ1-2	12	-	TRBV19	TGTGCCAGTTGGGCCCACTTCTATGGCTACACCTTC	CASWAHFYGYTF
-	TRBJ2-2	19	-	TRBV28	TGTGCCAGCAGTTTAAACTCGTGGTCGAGCCAGGGAGGCACCGGGGAGCTGTTTTTT	CASSLNSWSSQGGTGELFF
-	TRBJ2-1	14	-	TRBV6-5	TGTGCCAGCAGTCAGAGGGACAAGAACAATGAGCAGTTCTTC	CASSQRDKNNEQFF
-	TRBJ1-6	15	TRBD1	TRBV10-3	TGTGCCATCGCCATCGGGACAGGGAGGAATTCACCCCTCCACTTT	CAIAIGTGRNSPLHF
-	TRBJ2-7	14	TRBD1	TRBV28	TGTGCCAGCAGTTTCCGACAGGGTCCCTACGAGCAGTACTTC	CASSFRQGPYEQYF
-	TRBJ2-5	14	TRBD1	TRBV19	TGTGCCAGTAGTGCCCAGACAGGGTCGGAGACCCAGTACTTC	CASSAQTGSETQYF
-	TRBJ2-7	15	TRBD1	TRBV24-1	TGTGCCACCAGTGGAGGACAGGGGGAAGCCTACGAGCAGTACTTC	CATSGGQGEAYEQYF
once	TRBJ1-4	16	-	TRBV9	TGTGCCAGCAGCCCAAAGGCCTGGGCGGGAGGAGAAAAACTGTTTTTT	CASSPKAWAGGEKLFF
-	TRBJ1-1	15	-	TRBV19	TGTGCCAGTAGTATTTGGCAGACAAGGAACACTGAAGCTTTCTTT	CASSIWQTRNTEAFF
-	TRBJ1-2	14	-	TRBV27	TGTGCCAGCAGTCGTAACAGGGAGATCTATGGCTACACCTTC	CASSRNREIYGYTF
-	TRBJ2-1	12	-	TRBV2	TGTGCCACACAACTTAGCGTCGGTGAGCAGTTCTTC	CATQLSVGEQFF
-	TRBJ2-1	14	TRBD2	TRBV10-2	TGCGCCAGCGCCGGACTAGCGGCCTACAATGAGCAGTTCTTC	CASAGLAAYNEQFF
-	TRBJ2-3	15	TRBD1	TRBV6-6	TGTGCCAGCAGAGAAGACAGGGAAGCCACAGATACGCAGTATTTT	CASREDREATDTQYF
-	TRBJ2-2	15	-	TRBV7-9	TGTGCCAGCAGCCCCTCCAAAGGAGAAACCGGGGAGCTGTTTTTT	CASSPSKGETGELFF
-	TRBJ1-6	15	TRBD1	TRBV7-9	TGTGCCAGCAGCTTAGCTCGGGACAGTAATTCACCCCTCCACTTT	CASSLARDSNSPLHF
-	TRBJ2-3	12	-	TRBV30	TGTGCCTGGAGTGTCGAGCCAAGTGCGCAGTATTTT	CAWSVEPSAQYF
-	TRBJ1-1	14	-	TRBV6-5	TGTGCCAGCAGTTACTCGATCAGTAACACTGAAGCTTTCTTT	CASSYSISNTEAFF
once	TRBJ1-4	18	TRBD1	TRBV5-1	TGCGCCAGCAGCCAACGGGACAGGACTGGGCATACTAATGAAAAACTGTTTTTT	CASSQRDRTGHTNEKLFF